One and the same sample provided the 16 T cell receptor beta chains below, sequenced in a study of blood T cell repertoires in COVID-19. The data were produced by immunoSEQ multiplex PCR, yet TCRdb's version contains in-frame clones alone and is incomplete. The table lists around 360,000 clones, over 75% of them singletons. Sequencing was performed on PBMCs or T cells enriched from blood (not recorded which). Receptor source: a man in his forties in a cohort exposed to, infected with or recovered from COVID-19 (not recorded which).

DNA for the CDR3: TGTGCCAGCAGTGAAGAGGAGGGCACAGTAAATAAAGAGACCCAGTACTTC. It is translated as CASSEEEGTVNKETQYF. The rearrangement links TRBV2 to TRBJ2-5; maybe TRBD2 (6 bases). Trimming pared 1 base from V and 3 bases from J, leaving 18 bases between. The CDR3 contains 17 residues. Germline V gives CDR1 SNHLY, CDR2 FYNNEI.

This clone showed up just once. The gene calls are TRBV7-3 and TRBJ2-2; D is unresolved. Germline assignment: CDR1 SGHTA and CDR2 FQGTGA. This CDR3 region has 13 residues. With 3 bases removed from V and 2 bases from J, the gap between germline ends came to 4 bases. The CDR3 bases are TGTGCCAGCAGCTTTTTAAACACCGGGGAGCTGTTTTTT. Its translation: CASSFLNTGELFF.

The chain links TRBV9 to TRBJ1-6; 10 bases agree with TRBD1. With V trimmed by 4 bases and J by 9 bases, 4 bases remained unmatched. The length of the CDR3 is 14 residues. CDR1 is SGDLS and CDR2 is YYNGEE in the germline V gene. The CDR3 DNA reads TGTGCCAGCAGCCGAGGGACAGGGGTTTCACCCCTCCACTTT. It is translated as CASSRGTGVSPLHF. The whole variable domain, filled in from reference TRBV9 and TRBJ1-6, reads DSGVTQTPKHLITATGQRVTLRCSPRSGDLSVYWYQQSLDQGLQFLIQYYNGEERAKGNILERFSAQQFPDLHSELNLSSLELGDSALYFCASSRGTGVSPLHFGNGTRLTVT.

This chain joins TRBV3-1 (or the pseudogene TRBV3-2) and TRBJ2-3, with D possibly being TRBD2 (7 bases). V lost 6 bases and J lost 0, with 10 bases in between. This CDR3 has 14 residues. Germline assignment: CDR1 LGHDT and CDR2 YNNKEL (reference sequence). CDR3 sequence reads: CASSGGASTDTQYF. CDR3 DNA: TGTGCCAGCAGTGGGGGGGCTAGCACAGATACGCAGTATTTT.

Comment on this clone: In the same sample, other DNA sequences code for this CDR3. The CDR3 sequence: CASSEAYSNQPQHF. The CDR3 nucleotides are TGTGCCAGCAGTGAAGCGTATAGCAATCAGCCCCAGCATTTT. The rearrangement joins TRBV6-1 to TRBJ1-5; D uncertain. The V end lost 0 bases, the J end lost 0 bases, and 3 bases lay between the germline ends. The length of the CDR3 is 14 residues. The germline gives CDR1 MNHNS, CDR2 SASEGT.

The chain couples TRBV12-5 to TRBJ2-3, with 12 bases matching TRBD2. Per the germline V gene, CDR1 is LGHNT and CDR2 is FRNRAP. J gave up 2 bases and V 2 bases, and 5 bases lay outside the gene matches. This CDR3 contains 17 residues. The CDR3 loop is CASGLRASGGDTDTQYF. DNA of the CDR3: TGTGCTAGTGGTTTGAGGGCTAGCGGGGGGGACACAGATACGCAGTATTTT.

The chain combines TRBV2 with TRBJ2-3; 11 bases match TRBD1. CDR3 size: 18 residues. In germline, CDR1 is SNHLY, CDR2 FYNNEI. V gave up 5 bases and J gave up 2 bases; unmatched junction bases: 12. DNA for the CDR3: TGTGCCAGCAGTATTAGGGACAGGGGGGTAGGATCCACAGATACGCAGTATTTT. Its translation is CASSIRDRGVGSTDTQYF.

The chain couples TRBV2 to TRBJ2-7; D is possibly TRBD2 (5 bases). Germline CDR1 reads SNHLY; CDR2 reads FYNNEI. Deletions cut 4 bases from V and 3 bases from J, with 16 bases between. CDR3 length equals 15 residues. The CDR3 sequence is CASSVNSGNHYEQYF. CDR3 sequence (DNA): TGTGCCAGCAGTGTAAACAGCGGCAACCACTACGAGCAGTACTTC.

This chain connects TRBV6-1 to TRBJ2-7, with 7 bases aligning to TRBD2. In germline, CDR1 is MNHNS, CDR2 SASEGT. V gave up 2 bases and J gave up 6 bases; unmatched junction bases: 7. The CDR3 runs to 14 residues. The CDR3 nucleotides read TGTGCCAGCAGTGAATTGGCGGGAGCGGCCGAGCAGTACTTC. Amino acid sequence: CASSELAGAAEQYF.

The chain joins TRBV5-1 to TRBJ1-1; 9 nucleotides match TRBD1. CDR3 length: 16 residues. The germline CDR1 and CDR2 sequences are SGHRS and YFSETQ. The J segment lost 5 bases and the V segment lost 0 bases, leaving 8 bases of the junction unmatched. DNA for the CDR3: TGCGCCAGCAGCTTGGCCTACAGGGGGCCGGGTACTGAAGCTTTCTTT. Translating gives CASSLAYRGPGTEAFF.

The CDR3 protein is CASSQTGANEQFF. In nucleotides, the CDR3 is TGTGCCAGCAGCCAAACGGGAGCCAATGAGCAGTTCTTC. The rearrangement joins TRBV3-1 (or the pseudogene TRBV3-2) to TRBJ2-1; tentatively, D is TRBD2 (6 bases). The germline CDR1 and CDR2 sequences are LGHDT and YNNKEL (reference sequence). Between the trimmed V and J ends, which lost 2 bases and 6 bases, there was a span of 8 bases. The CDR3 runs to 13 residues.

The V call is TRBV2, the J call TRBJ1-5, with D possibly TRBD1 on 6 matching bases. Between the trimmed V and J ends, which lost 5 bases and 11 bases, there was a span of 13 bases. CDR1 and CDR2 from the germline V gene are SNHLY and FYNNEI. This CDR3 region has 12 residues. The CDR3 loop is CASSSGTSTQHF. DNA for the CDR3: TGTGCCAGCAGTTCCGGGACATCGACCCAGCATTTT.

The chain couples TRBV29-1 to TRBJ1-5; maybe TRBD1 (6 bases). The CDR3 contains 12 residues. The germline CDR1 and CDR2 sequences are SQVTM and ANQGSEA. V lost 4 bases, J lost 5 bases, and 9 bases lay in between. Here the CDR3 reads CSVGDTYQPQHF. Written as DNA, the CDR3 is TGCAGCGTTGGGGACACATATCAGCCCCAGCATTTT. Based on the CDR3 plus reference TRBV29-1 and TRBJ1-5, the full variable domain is SAVISQKPSRDICQRGTSLTIQCQVDSQVTMMFWYRQQPGQSLTLIATANQGSEATYESGFVIDKFPISRPNLTFSTLTVSNMSPEDSSIYLCSVGDTYQPQHFGDGTRLSIL.

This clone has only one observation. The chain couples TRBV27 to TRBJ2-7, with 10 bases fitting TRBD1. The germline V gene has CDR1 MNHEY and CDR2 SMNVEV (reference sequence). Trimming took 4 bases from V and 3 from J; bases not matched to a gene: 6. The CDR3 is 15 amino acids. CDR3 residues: CASSSPGQGYYEQYF. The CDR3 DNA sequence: TGTGCCAGCAGTTCGCCGGGACAGGGGTACTACGAGCAGTACTTC.

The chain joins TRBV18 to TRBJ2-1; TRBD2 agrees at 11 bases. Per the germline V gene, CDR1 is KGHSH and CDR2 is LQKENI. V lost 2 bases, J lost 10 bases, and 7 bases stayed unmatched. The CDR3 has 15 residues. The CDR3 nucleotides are TGTGCCAGCTCACCAGGGCTAGCGGGAGGATCCGAGCAGTTCTTC. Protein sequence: CASSPGLAGGSEQFF. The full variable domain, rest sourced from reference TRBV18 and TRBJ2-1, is NAGVMQNPRHLVRRRGQEARLRCSPMKGHSHVYWYRQLPEEGLKFMVYLQKENIIDESGMPKERFSAEFPKEGPSILRIQQVVRGDSAAYFCASSPGLAGGSEQFFGPGTRLTVL.

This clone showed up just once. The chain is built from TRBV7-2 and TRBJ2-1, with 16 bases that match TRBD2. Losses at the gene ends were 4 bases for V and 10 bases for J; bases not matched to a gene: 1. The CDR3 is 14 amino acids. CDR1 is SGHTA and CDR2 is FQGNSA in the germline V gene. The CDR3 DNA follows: TGTGCCAGCAGCTCGGGACTAGCGGGAGGGGAGCAGTTCTTC. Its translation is CASSSGLAGGEQFF.